Listed below are T cell receptor beta chains from one sample, sequenced in a study of T cell responses to AZD1222 COVID-19 vaccine. Clones were read by immunoSEQ multiplex PCR, and TCRdb kept only the in-frame ones, dropping some. The profile covers about 160,000 clones, with around 89% appearing a single time and approximately 4.5% taken by the ten largest. The sample consisted of peripheral blood, taken 28 days after the second AZD1222 dose. These receptors came from an adult who received the AZD1222 COVID-19 vaccine. CDR3s leave out the opening cysteine and the closing phenylalanine or tryptophan. Each record gives: J gene, V gene, CDR3 protein.

TRBJ2-7 | TRBV19 | ASSDREGLEQY
TRBJ2-7 | TRBV6-5 | ASSYQQGGYEQY
TRBJ2-4 | TRBV6-2/TRBV6-3 | ASSYGTLKNIQY
TRBJ1-5 | TRBV28 | ASTSRGRTNQPQH
TRBJ2-7 | TRBV19 | ASTEGGALTYEQY
TRBJ1-1 | TRBV3-1/TRBV3-2 | ASSQTGGDTEAF
TRBJ2-4 | TRBV6-5 | ASRRGVAKNIQY
TRBJ1-6 | TRBV7-2 | ASSGRQGARSPLH
TRBJ1-6 | TRBV30 | AWMGNSPLH
TRBJ1-2 | TRBV5-8 | ASSLQAQVHGYT
TRBJ2-5 | TRBV10-1 | ASSQQVRETQY
TRBJ1-1 | TRBV3-1/TRBV3-2 | ASSQDWGQRNTEAF
TRBJ2-1 | TRBV4-2 | ASSQEGVSSYNEQF
TRBJ2-3 | TRBV4-2 | ASSQDSGGAYTDTQY
TRBJ2-7 | TRBV6-5 | ASSYSFVQGGEQY
TRBJ1-4 | TRBV9 | ASSVQQGQGEKLF
TRBJ2-5 | TRBV18 | ASSPLSGRLETQY
TRBJ2-3 | TRBV27 | ASSFPSDTQY
TRBJ1-4 | TRBV30 | AWTHMRGGEKLF
TRBJ1-4 | TRBV18 | ASSPTQQSVEKLF
TRBJ2-7 | TRBV15 | ATAGQVDDEQY
TRBJ1-6 | TRBV6-1 | ASSEVGGFNSPLH
TRBJ1-1 | TRBV5-6 | ASNLGGTGAWTEAF
TRBJ2-2 | TRBV19 | ASRRDGAGELF
TRBJ2-7 | TRBV11-1 | ASSLLASPYGQY
TRBJ1-4 | TRBV5-5 | ASTTQSFATNEKLF